This TCR beta chain was retrieved from a study of Ad26.COV2.S vaccination and SARS-CoV-2 variants. Overall study context: Ad26.COV2.S given intramuscularly, once or twice 56 days apart.

Method: immunoSEQ multiplex PCR; TCRdb's copy keeps in-frame clones and lacks some. This sample yields fewer than 800,000 clones, of which roughly 90% are seen a single time; approximately 1.5% belongs to the top ten. The study, taken as a whole, reports: Vaccine and placebo recipients had similar non-spike TCR breadth. After vaccination, substantial breadth of spike-specific CD8+ and CD4+ responses was reported.

This sample's treatment: roughly 18 received Ad26.COV2.S at low or high dose, single or two shots; 5 received placebo; per-sample allocation not given. Sampling happened 63 days after the first vaccine or placebo injection. V dropped 5 bases and J dropped 4; count of bases not matched to a gene: 7. This CDR3 region has 15 residues. Germline assignment: CDR1 SNHLY and CDR2 FYNNEI. The table lists this clone with a count of one. Antigen: not known. This TCR was recovered from a person between 18 and 65 years old who received the Ad26.COV2.S COVID-19 vaccine or a placebo. The specimen comprised peripheral blood, sampled in a trial of Ad26.COV2.S vaccine versus placebo. This chain connects TRBV2 to TRBJ2-2; 7 nucleotides match TRBD1. DNA of the CDR3: TGTGCCAGCAGTTGGGACAGCCAAGGCACCGGGGAGCTGTTTTTT. It is translated as CASSWDSQGTGELFF.